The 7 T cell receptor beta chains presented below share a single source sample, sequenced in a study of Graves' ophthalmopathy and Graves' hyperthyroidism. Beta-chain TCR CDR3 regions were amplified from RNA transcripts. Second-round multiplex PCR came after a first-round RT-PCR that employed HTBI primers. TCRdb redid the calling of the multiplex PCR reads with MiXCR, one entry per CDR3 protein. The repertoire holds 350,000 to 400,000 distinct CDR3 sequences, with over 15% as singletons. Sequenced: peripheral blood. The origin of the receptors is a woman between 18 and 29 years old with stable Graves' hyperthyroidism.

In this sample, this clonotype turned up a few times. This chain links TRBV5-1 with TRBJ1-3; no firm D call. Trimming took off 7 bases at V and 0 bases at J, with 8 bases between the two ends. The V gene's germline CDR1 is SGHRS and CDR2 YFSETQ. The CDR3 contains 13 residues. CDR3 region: CASRRDSGNTIYF. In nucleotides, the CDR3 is TGCGCCAGCCGTCGGGACTCTGGAAACACCATATATTTT.

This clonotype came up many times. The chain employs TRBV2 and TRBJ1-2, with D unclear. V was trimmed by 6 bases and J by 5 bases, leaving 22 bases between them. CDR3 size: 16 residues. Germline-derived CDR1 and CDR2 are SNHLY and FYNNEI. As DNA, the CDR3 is TGTGCCAGCAGAGAGTACGATCCTCGGACCTTTTATGGCTACACCTTC. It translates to CASREYDPRTFYGYTF.

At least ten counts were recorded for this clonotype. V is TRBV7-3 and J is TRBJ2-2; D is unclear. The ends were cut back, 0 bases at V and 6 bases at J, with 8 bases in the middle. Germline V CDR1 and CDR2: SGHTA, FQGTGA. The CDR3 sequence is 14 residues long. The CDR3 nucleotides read TGTGCCAGCAGCTTAACGAGACAACCCGGGGAGCTGTTTTTT. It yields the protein CASSLTRQPGELFF.

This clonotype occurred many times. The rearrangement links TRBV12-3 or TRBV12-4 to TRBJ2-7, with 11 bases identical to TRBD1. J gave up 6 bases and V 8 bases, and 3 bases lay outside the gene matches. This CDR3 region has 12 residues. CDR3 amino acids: CASGQGAGEQYF. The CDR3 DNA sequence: TGTGCCAGCGGACAGGGGGCTGGCGAGCAGTACTTC.

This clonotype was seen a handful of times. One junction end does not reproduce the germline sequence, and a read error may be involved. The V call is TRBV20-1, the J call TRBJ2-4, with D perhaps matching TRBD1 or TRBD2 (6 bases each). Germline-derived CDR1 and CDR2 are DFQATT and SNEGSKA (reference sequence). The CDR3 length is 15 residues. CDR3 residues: CSARLRGRAKNTQYF. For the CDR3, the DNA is TGCAGTGCTAGGCTCCGGGGGCGGGCCAAAAACACTCAGTACTTC.

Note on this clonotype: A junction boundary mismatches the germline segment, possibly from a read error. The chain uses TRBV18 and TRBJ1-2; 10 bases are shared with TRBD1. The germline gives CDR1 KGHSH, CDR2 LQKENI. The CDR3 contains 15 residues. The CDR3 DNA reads TGTGTCAGCTCACCCGGAATGACAGGGGGCTACGGCTACACCTTC. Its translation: CVSSPGMTGGYGYTF. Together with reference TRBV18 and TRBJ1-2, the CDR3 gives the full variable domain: NAGVMQNPRHLVRRRGQEARLRCSPMKGHSHVYWYRQLPEEGLKFMVYLQKENIIDESGMPKERFSAEFPKEGPSILRIQQVVRGDSAAYFCVSSPGMTGGYGYTFGSGTRLTVV.

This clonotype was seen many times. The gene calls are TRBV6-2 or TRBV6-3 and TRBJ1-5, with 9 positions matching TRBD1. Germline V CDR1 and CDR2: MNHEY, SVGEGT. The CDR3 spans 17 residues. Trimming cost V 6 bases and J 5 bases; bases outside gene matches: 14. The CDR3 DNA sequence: TGTGCCAGCAGCCCCTGGGGGGGACAGGGATCGGATCAGCCCCAGCATTTT. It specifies CASSPWGGQGSDQPQHF.